The clone carrying this T cell receptor (beta chain) showed up just a few times. Its target is not known. The entry originates in a study of cytomegalovirus exposure and HLA in healthy donors. General study findings and limits: For most subjects, TCR beta sequences were reported to predict HLA-A and HLA-B alleles with accuracy. According to the study, 160 or so TCR beta chains were cytomegalovirus-associated. Sequencing likely caused a cluster of highly shared sequence variants.

CDR1 is MNHEY and CDR2 is SVGAGI in the germline V gene. Unmatched junction bases numbered 12, after V lost 4 bases and J lost 5 bases. CDR3 length equals 16 residues. PCR amplification relied on 60 Vbeta primers (plus 13 Jbeta primers). Only in-frame clones appear in the TCRdb table, and some are missing; sequencing was by immunoSEQ multiplex PCR. The repertoire holds 150,000 to 200,000 clones, with roughly 80% as singletons. The source of this sequence is a woman younger than 35 in good health and CMV-seronegative. The sample comprised PBMCs. The J gene is TRBJ1-2, the V gene TRBV6-5, with TRBD1 identical over 8 bases. Written as DNA, the CDR3 is TGTGCCAGCAGTTTCTTCGCATCGACAGGGGTATATGGCTACACCTTC. Its translation is CASSFFASTGVYGYTF.